The rows below give T cell receptor beta chains drawn from one sample of a study of blood T cell repertoires in COVID-19. Repertoires were generated with immunoSEQ multiplex PCR, while TCRdb's copy carries only in-frame clones and drops some. The table has 150,000 to 200,000 clones, 70% to 90% seen once; the top ten hold 11%. Sequencing input: peripheral blood. The source is a woman in her sixties or seventies with COVID-19, enrolled during active disease. Both conserved end residues are part of each CDR3. The order of the fields is CDR3 DNA, CDR3 protein, clone size, V gene, D gene, J gene. The D gene is left open where the match is weak. Clone size, where shown, is once, few, many, or a class for clones that have expanded.

DNA: TGTGCTAGTGGACTCGGACTAGCGGGCACCGGGGAGCTGTTTTTT
CDR3: CASGLGLAGTGELFF
size: .
V: TRBV12-5
D: TRBD2
J: TRBJ2-2

DNA: TGTGCCAGCAGTTTGGCGGGGAGCTCCTACGAGCAGTACTTC
CDR3: CASSLAGSSYEQYF
size: .
V: TRBV27
D: .
J: TRBJ2-7

DNA: TGTGCCAGCAGTTACTCGGGAGGGGCGCAGGGCTACACCTTC
CDR3: CASSYSGGAQGYTF
size: .
V: TRBV6-5
D: .
J: TRBJ1-2

DNA: TGTGCCACCAGCCAACAGGGGACCGCTTCCTACGAGCAGTACTTC
CDR3: CATSQQGTASYEQYF
size: .
V: TRBV24-1
D: TRBD1
J: TRBJ2-7

DNA: TGTGCCAGCAGCCGTAGCGGGAGCTCCTACGAGCAGTACTTC
CDR3: CASSRSGSSYEQYF
size: .
V: TRBV11-2
D: TRBD2
J: TRBJ2-7

DNA: TGTGCCAGCGCCCGGGGACAGGGCGGCTATGGCTACACCTTC
CDR3: CASARGQGGYGYTF
size: .
V: TRBV19
D: TRBD1
J: TRBJ1-2

DNA: TGTGCCAGCAGCTCGAGACAGGCAAACTATGGCTACACCTTC
CDR3: CASSSRQANYGYTF
size: .
V: TRBV7-9
D: .
J: TRBJ1-2

DNA: TGTGCCAGCAGCTTAAGAAGCGGCTCCTACAATGAGCAGTTCTTC
CDR3: CASSLRSGSYNEQFF
size: .
V: TRBV11-3
D: .
J: TRBJ2-1

DNA: TGTGCCAGCAGCTTAGAGAGGGAACTAGCGGGGATCACAGATACGCAGTATTTT
CDR3: CASSLERELAGITDTQYF
size: .
V: TRBV11-3
D: TRBD2
J: TRBJ2-3

DNA: TGTGCCAGCAGCTCACCTGGGGGGGCCAAAAACATTCAGTACTTC
CDR3: CASSSPGGAKNIQYF
size: once
V: TRBV3-1/TRBV3-2
D: .
J: TRBJ2-4

DNA: TGTGCCAGCAGCCCTCGGACAGGGGCTAACTATGGCTACACCTTC
CDR3: CASSPRTGANYGYTF
size: .
V: TRBV11-2
D: TRBD1
J: TRBJ1-2

DNA: TGTGCCAGCAGTGAAGACAGCTGGAGGGGCAATGAGCAGTTCTTC
CDR3: CASSEDSWRGNEQFF
size: .
V: TRBV6-1
D: .
J: TRBJ2-1

DNA: TGTGCCAGCAGCTTAGGACAGTTGGGCTACGAGCAGTACTTC
CDR3: CASSLGQLGYEQYF
size: .
V: TRBV7-2
D: .
J: TRBJ2-7

DNA: TGTGCCAGCAGAGAGGGGACAGAGACCTACGAGCAGTACTTC
CDR3: CASREGTETYEQYF
size: .
V: TRBV6-5
D: TRBD1
J: TRBJ2-7

DNA: TGTGCCAGCAGTTTTCAGGGGGGCACTGAAGCTTTCTTT
CDR3: CASSFQGGTEAFF
size: .
V: TRBV12-3/TRBV12-4
D: TRBD1
J: TRBJ1-1

DNA: TGTGCCAGCAGTGCTCGAGGGCGAGTGGGCAATCAGCCCCAGCATTTT
CDR3: CASSARGRVGNQPQHF
size: .
V: TRBV6-2/TRBV6-3
D: .
J: TRBJ1-5

DNA: TGCGCCAGCACCGGACAGGCGAGCTCCTATAATTCACCCCTCCACTTT
CDR3: CASTGQASSYNSPLHF
size: .
V: TRBV10-1
D: TRBD1
J: TRBJ1-6